The entry below gives a single TCR beta chain sequence along with its context. Its antigen is undetermined. These data are taken from a study of cytomegalovirus exposure and HLA in healthy donors. Whole-study findings and limits: Reports indicate that TCR beta sequences accurately predicted the HLA-A and HLA-B alleles of most subjects.

The study ran its PCR with 60 Vbeta and 13 Jbeta primers. Sequencing used immunoSEQ multiplex PCR; TCRdb keeps in-frame clones, though not all of them. Altogether around 130,000 clones are present, 77% being singletons, with the ten largest covering about 6%. It was healthy bone marrow donors who served as donors. The CDR3 is 15 residues long. J gave up 1 base and V 0 bases, and 1 base lay outside the gene matches. The germline V gene encodes CDR1 MNHNY and CDR2 SVGAGI (reference sequence). The sequence was obtained from a man aged 18 to 35 in good health and CMV-seropositive. The chain combines TRBV6-6 with TRBJ2-3; 7 bases fit TRBD2. Material for sequencing was PBMCs. The CDR3 region has the DNA TGTGCCAGCAGTTACTCAAGCGGGGGCACAGATACGCAGTATTTT. Translated, it gives CASSYSSGGTDTQYF.